The TCR beta chain under discussion was sequenced for a study of blood T cell repertoires in COVID-19. Study at large: Samples of COVID-19 (acute and convalescent) were obtained from the United States, Italy and Spain.

Method: immunoSEQ multiplex PCR; TCRdb's copy keeps in-frame clones and lacks some. Among about 310,000 clones listed, around 87% were seen once. Sequenced: peripheral blood. This clonotype was sampled from a man aged 45-65 years with active or convalescent COVID-19.

The CDR3 protein is CASRPGTKGPQHF. The CDR3 bases are TGTGCCAGCAGACCCGGGACAAAAGGTCCCCAGCATTTT. The chain joins TRBV28 to TRBJ1-5, with a possible D match to TRBD1 (6 bases). Between the trimmed V and J ends, which lost 6 bases and 10 bases, there was a span of 16 bases. Germline V CDR1 and CDR2: MDHEN, SYDVKM. The CDR3 is 13 amino acids.